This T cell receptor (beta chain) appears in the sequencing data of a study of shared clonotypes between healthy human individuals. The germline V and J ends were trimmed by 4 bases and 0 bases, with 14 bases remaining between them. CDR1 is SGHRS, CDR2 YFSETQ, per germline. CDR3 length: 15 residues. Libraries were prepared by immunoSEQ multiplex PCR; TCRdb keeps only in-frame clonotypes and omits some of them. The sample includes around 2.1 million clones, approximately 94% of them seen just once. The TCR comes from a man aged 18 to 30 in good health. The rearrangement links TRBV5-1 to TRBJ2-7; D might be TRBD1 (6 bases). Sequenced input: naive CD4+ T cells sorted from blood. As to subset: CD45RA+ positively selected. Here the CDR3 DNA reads TGCGCCAGCAGCCTGGGGGCAGGGCGCTCCTACGAGCAGTACTTC. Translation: CASSLGAGRSYEQYF.